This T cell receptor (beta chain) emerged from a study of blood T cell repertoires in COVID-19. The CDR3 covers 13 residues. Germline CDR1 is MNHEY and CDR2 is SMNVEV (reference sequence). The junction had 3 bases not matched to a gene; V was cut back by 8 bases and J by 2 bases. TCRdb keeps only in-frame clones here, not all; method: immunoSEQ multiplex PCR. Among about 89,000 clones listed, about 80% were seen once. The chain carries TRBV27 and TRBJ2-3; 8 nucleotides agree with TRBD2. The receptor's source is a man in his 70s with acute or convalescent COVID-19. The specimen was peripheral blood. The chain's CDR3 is CASRSGNTDTQYF. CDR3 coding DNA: TGTGCCAGCCGTAGCGGGAACACAGATACGCAGTATTTT.